The T cell receptor beta chain described here comes from a study of CXCR3-negative and CXCR3-positive naive CD8 T cells. Study results and limitations: Between one naive subset and the other, surface CD5 was comparable, and TCR strength was inferred from TRB CDR3 properties. The study found more hydrophobic TRB CDR3s in CXCR3-positive naive cells than in CXCR3-negative naive cells.

Carrying UMI labels, the TRB cDNA libraries were prepared through 5' RACE. From its re-call of the 5' RACE reads, TCRdb lists each CDR3 protein once, without DNA. This table holds under 85,000 distinct CDR3 sequences. The sorter processed each CD8+ T cell subset in triplicate at roughly 280,000 cells apiece. The authors gated naive CD8+ T cells as CD45RO-CCR7+CD27+CD95-. Germline-derived CDR1 and CDR2 are SQVTM and ANQGSEA. This CDR3 comprises 15 residues. Concerning this clonotype itself: Its specificity is not known.

The chain recombines TRBV29-1 with TRBJ2-2; TCRdb selects TRBD1, and the lack of DNA leaves this call unchecked. The source is a human donor in good health. Some clones in this sample may be carry-over from other donors' samples. The sample taken for sequencing was naive CXCR3+ CD8+ T cells from blood. Subset defined: CD45RO-CCR7+CD27+CD95- naive CD8+ T cells expressing CXCR3 (TNR3+). This CDR3 is CSVEGRGRGTGELFF.